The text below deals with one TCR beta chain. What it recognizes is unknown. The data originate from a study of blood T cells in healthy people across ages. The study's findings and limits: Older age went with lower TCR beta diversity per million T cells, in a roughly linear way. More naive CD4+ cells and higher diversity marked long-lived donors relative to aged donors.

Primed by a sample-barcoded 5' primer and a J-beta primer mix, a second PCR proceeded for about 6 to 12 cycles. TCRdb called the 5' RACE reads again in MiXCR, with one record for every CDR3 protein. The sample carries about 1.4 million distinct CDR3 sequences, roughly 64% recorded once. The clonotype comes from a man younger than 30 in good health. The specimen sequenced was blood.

Here the CDR3 DNA reads TGTGCCAGCAGTGATAACAGCCTTGGGACCTACTATGGCTACACCTTC. It yields the protein CASSDNSLGTYYGYTF. The chain is built from TRBV6-1 and TRBJ1-2, with D possibly TRBD1 on 5 matching bases. CDR1 MNHNS and CDR2 SASEGT come from the germline V gene. The CDR3 extends over 16 amino acids. Trimming removed 3 bases at V and 3 bases at J, with 17 bases between.